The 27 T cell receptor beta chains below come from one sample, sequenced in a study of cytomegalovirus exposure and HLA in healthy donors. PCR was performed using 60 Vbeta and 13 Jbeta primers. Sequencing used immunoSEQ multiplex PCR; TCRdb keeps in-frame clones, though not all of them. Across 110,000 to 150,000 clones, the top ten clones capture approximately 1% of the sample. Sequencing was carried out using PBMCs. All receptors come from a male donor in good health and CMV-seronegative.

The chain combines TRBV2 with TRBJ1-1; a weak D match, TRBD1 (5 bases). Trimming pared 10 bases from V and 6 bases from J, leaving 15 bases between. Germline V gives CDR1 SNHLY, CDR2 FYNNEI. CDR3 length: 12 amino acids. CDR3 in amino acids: CATLQTDSEAFF. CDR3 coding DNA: TGTGCCACTCTTCAGACAGACTCTGAAGCTTTCTTT.

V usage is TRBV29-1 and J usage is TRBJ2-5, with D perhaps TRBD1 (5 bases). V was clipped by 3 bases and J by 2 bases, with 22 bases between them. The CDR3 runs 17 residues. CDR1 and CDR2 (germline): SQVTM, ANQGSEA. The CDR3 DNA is TGCAGCGTTGATCGAATTGCTGTAACAGGATATCAAGAGACCCAGTACTTC. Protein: CSVDRIAVTGYQETQYF. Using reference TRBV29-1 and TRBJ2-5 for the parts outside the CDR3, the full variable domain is SAVISQKPSRDICQRGTSLTIQCQVDSQVTMMFWYRQQPGQSLTLIATANQGSEATYESGFVIDKFPISRPNLTFSTLTVSNMSPEDSSIYLCSVDRIAVTGYQETQYFGPGTRLLVL.

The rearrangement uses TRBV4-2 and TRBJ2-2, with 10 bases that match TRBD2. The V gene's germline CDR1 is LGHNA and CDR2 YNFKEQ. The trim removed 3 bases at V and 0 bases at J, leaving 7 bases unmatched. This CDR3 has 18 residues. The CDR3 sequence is CASSQGLAGASNTGELFF. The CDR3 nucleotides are TGTGCCAGCAGCCAGGGGCTAGCGGGGGCCTCGAACACCGGGGAGCTGTTTTTT.

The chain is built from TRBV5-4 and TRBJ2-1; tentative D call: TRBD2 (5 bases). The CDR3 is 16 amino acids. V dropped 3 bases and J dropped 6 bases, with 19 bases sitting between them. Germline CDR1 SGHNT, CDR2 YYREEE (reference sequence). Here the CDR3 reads CASSSKARPGSNEQFF. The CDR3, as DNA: TGTGCCAGCAGCTCCAAAGCCCGACCGGGAAGCAATGAGCAGTTCTTC.

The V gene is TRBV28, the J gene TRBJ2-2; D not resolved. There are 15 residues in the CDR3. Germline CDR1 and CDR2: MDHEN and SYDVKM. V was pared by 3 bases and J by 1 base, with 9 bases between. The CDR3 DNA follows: TGTGCCAGCAGTTTGGGCAGACAGAACACCGGGGAGCTGTTTTTT. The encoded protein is CASSLGRQNTGELFF. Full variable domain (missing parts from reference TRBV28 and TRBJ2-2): DVKVTQSSRYLVKRTGEKVFLECVQDMDHENMFWYRQDPGLGLRLIYFSYDVKMKEKGDIPEGYSVSREKKERFSLILESASTNQTSMYLCASSLGRQNTGELFFGEGSRLTVL.

The CDR3 DNA reads TGTGCCAGCAGTCCCGACAGGTCCCACACCGGGGAGCTGTTTTTT. This gives the protein CASSPDRSHTGELFF. The chain combines TRBV6-5 with TRBJ2-2, with D perhaps matching TRBD1 (6 bases). With 5 bases removed from V and 3 bases from J, the gap between germline ends came to 13 bases. Germline CDR1 MNHEY, CDR2 SVGAGI. The CDR3 covers 15 residues.

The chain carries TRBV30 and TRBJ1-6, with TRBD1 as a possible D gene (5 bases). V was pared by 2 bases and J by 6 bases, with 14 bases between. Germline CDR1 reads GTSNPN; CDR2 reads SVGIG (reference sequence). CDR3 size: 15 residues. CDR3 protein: CAWSPPGVVNSPLHF. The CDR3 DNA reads TGTGCCTGGAGTCCCCCGGGGGTAGTTAATTCACCCCTCCACTTT.

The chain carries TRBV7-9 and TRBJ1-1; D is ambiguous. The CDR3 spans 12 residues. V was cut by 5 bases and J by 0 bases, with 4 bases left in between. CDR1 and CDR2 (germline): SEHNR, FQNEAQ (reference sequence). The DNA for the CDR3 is TGTGCCAGCAGCCTAATGAACACTGAAGCTTTCTTT. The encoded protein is CASSLMNTEAFF.

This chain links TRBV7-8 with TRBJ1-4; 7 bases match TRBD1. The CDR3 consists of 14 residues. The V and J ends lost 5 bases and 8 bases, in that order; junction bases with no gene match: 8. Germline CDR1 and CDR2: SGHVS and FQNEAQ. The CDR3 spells CASSLTTGPEKLFF. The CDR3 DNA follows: TGTGCCAGCAGCCTAACGACAGGGCCCGAAAAACTGTTTTTT.

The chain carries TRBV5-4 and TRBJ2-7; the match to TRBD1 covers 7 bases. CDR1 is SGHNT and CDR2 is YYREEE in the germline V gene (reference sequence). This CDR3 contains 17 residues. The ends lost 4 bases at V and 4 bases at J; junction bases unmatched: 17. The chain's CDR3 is CASSLVGPWGRGYEQYF. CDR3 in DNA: TGTGCCAGCAGCCTTGTGGGCCCTTGGGGCAGGGGGTACGAGCAGTACTTC. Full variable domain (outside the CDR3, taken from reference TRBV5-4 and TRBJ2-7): ETGVTQSPTHLIKTRGQQVTLRCSSQSGHNTVSWYQQALGQGPQFIFQYYREEENGRGNFPPRFSGLQFPNYSSELNVNALELDDSALYLCASSLVGPWGRGYEQYFGPGTRLTVT.

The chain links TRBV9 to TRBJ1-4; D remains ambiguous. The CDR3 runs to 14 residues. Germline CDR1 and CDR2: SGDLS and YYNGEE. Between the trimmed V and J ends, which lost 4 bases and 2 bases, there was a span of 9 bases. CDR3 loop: CASSFDGTNEKLFF. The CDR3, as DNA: TGTGCCAGCAGCTTCGACGGGACTAATGAAAAACTGTTTTTT. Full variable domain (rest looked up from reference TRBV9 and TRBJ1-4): DSGVTQTPKHLITATGQRVTLRCSPRSGDLSVYWYQQSLDQGLQFLIQYYNGEERAKGNILERFSAQQFPDLHSELNLSSLELGDSALYFCASSFDGTNEKLFFGSGTQLSVL.

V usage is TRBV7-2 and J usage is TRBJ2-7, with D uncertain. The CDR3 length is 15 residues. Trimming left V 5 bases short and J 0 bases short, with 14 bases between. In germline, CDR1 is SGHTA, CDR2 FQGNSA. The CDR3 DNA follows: TGTGCCAGCAGCCTTGACGGGTCCCCCTCCTACGAGCAGTACTTC. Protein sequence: CASSLDGSPSYEQYF.

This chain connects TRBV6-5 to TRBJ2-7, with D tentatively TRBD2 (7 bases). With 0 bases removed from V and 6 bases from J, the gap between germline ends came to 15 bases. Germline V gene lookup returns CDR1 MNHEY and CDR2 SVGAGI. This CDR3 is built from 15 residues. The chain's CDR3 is CASSYSLQGGSEQYF. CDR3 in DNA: TGTGCCAGCAGTTACTCATTACAGGGAGGGAGCGAGCAGTACTTC.

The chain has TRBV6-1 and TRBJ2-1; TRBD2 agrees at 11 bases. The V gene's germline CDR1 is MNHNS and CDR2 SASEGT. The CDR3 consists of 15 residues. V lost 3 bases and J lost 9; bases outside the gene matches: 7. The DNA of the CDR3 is TGTGCCAGCAGTGATCTAGCGGGAGGACTTAGTGAGCAGTTCTTC. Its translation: CASSDLAGGLSEQFF.

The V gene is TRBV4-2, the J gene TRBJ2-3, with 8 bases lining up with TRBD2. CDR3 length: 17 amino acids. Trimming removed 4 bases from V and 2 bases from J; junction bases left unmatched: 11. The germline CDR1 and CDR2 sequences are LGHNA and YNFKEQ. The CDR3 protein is CASSLTSASGHTDTQYF. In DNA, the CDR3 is TGTGCCAGCAGCCTAACCTCGGCTAGCGGGCACACAGATACGCAGTATTTT.

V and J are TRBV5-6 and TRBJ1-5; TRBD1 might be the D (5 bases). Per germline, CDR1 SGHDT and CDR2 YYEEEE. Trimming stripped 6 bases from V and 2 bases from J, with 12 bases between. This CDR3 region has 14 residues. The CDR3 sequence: CASTMWGGNQPQHF. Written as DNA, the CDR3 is TGTGCCAGCACCATGTGGGGGGGCAATCAGCCCCAGCATTTT.

The CDR3 coding sequence is TGCAGTGCTAGTGATGAGTCACCCCTCCACTTT. Translated: CSASDESPLHF. The V gene is TRBV20-1, the J gene TRBJ1-6; no reliable D call. The ends were cut back, 3 bases at V and 10 bases at J, with 7 bases in the middle. The CDR3 has 11 residues. CDR1 DFQATT and CDR2 SNEGSKA come from the germline V gene (reference sequence).

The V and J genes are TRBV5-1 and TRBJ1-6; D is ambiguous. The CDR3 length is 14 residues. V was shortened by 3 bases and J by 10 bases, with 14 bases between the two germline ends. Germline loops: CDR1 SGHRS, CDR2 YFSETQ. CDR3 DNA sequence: TGCGCCAGCAGCTCTGGGAGGTCGAACTCACCCCTCCACTTT. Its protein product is CASSSGRSNSPLHF.

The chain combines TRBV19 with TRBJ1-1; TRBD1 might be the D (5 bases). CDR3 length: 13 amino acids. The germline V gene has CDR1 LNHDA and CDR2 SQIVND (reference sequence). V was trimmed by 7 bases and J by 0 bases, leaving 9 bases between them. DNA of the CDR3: TGTGCCAGTACAAGACAGTTGAACACTGAAGCTTTCTTT. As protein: CASTRQLNTEAFF. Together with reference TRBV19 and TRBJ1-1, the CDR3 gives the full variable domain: DGGITQSPKYLFRKEGQNVTLSCEQNLNHDAMYWYRQDPGQGLRLIYYSQIVNDFQKGDIAEGYSVSREKKESFPLTVTSAQKNPTAFYLCASTRQLNTEAFFGQGTRLTVV.

CDR3 amino acids: CASRLGLAGGSYEQYF. The CDR3 DNA reads as TGTGCCAGCAGGTTAGGACTAGCGGGAGGTTCCTACGAGCAGTACTTC. The V call is TRBV5-6, the J call TRBJ2-7; 14 bases line up with TRBD2. The CDR3 extends over 16 amino acids. The J segment lost 1 base and the V segment lost 5 bases, leaving 5 bases of the junction unmatched. The germline CDR1 and CDR2 sequences are SGHDT and YYEEEE. Looking up the rest from reference TRBV5-6 and TRBJ2-7 gives the full variable domain: DAGVTQSPTHLIKTRGQQVTLRCSPKSGHDTVSWYQQALGQGPQFIFQYYEEEERQRGNFPDRFSGHQFPNYSSELNVNALLLGDSALYLCASRLGLAGGSYEQYFGPGTRLTVT.

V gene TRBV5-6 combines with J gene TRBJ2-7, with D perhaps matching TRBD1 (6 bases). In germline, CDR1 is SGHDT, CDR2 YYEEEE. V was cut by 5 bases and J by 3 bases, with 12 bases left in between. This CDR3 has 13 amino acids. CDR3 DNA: TGTGCCAGCAGTCAGGACAGTTTCTACGAGCAGTACTTC. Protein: CASSQDSFYEQYF.

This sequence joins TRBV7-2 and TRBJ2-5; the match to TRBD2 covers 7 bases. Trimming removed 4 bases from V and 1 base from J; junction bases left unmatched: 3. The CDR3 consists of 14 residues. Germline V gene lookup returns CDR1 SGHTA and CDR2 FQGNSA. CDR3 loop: CASSSTSLQETQYF. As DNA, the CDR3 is TGTGCCAGCAGCTCGACTAGCCTCCAAGAGACCCAGTACTTC.

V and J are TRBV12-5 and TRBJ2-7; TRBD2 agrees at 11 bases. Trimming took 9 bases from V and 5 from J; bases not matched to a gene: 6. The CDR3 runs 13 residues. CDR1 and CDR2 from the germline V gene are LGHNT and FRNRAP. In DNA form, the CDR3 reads TGTGCTAGCTCGACTAGCGGGATAAACGAGCAGTACTTC. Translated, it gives CASSTSGINEQYF.

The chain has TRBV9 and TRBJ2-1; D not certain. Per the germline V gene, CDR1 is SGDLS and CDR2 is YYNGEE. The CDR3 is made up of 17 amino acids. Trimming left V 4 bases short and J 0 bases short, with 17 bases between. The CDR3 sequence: CASSKTMTEHSYNEQFF. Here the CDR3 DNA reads TGTGCCAGCAGCAAGACGATGACTGAGCACTCCTACAATGAGCAGTTCTTC.

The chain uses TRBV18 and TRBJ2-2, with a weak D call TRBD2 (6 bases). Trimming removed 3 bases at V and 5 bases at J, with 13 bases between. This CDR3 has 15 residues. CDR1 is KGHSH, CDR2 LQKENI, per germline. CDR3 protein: CASSPEKGRTGELFF. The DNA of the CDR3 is TGTGCCAGCTCACCGGAGAAGGGGAGGACCGGGGAGCTGTTTTTT.

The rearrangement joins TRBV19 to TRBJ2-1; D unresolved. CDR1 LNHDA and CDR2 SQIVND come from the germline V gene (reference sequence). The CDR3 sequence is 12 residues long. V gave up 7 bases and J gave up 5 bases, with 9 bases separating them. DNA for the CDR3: TGTGCCAGTAAGCAGGTGAACAATGAGCAGTTCTTC. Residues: CASKQVNNEQFF.

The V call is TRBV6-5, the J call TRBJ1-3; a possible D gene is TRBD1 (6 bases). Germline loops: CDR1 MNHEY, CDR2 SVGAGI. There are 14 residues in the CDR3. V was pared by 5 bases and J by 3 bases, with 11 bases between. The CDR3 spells CASSAGTFGNTIYF. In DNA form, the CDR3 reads TGTGCCAGCAGTGCCGGGACATTTGGAAACACCATATATTTT.